Listed below are T cell receptor beta chains from one sample, sequenced in a study of blood T cell repertoires in COVID-19. Repertoires were generated with immunoSEQ multiplex PCR, while TCRdb's copy carries only in-frame clones and drops some. The sample shows some 300,000 clones, just under 90% of them seen only once. Sequencing was done on a sample of PBMCs or T cells enriched from blood (not recorded which). These receptors all come from a woman in her 30s who had recovered from COVID-19. CDR3s include the opening cysteine and the closing phenylalanine or tryptophan. Each record gives: clone size, D gene, J gene, V gene, CDR3 DNA, CDR3 protein. The D gene is left open where the match is weak. The size of a clone is reported for some rows only, either as once, few or many, or as a class for expanded clones.

>once|NA|TRBJ2-1|TRBV11-3
TGTGCCAGCAGCGAAAACGACAGAGCTGGCTCCTACAATGAGCAGTTCTTC
CASSENDRAGSYNEQFF
>NA|NA|TRBJ1-1|TRBV3-1/TRBV3-2
TGTGCCAGCAGCCCCCCCCCAAGGGGGGGGAACTTAAACACTGAAGCTTTCTTT
CASSPPPRGGNLNTEAFF
>NA|TRBD1|TRBJ2-2|TRBV7-9
TGTGCCAGCACCAAAGAGGGGGCCTACACCGGGGAGCTGTTTTTT
CASTKEGAYTGELFF
>NA|TRBD2|TRBJ2-1|TRBV19
TGTGCCAGTAGTATCCTGGCGGGAGAATATGAGCAGTTCTTC
CASSILAGEYEQFF
>few|NA|TRBJ2-2|TRBV9
TGTGCCAGCAGCGTAGCGTCTAGACGGGGCACCGGGGAGCTGTTTTTT
CASSVASRRGTGELFF
>NA|TRBD1|TRBJ1-6|TRBV2
TGTGCCAGCAGCTCCGGGACAGGGGGTTCACCCCTCCACTTT
CASSSGTGGSPLHF
>NA|TRBD1|TRBJ2-2|TRBV9
TGTGCCAGCAGCGTCGCACGGGACAGGCCGAACACCGGGGAGCTGTTTTTT
CASSVARDRPNTGELFF
>NA|TRBD2|TRBJ2-7|TRBV20-1
TGCAGTGCTACTGATCTAGCGGAACGCTCCTACGAGCAGTACTTC
CSATDLAERSYEQYF
>NA|NA|TRBJ2-1|TRBV6-5
TGTGCCAGCAGTTACGAGGGTTACAATGAGCAGTTCTTC
CASSYEGYNEQFF
>NA|NA|TRBJ2-2|TRBV24-1
TGTGCCACCAGTGATTATAGTAGCGGCAGCCCAAAGGGAGGGGAGCTGTTTTTT
CATSDYSSGSPKGGELFF
>once|TRBD1|TRBJ1-3|TRBV5-4
TGTGCCAGCAGCTTTATAGGGGGCACTGGAAACACCATATATTTT
CASSFIGGTGNTIYF
>many|NA|TRBJ2-1|TRBV4-1
TGCGCCAGCAGCCAAGTTCCGTCGGATGAGCAGTTCTTC
CASSQVPSDEQFF
>NA|TRBD1|TRBJ2-7|TRBV4-3
TGCGCCAGCAGCTCGCGGACAGGGCGCCTGTACGAGCAGTACTTC
CASSSRTGRLYEQYF
>NA|TRBD1|TRBJ2-7|TRBV3-1/TRBV3-2
TGTGCCAGCAGCCAACCAGGACAGGGGTCCTCCTACGAGCAGTACTTC
CASSQPGQGSSYEQYF
>once|NA|TRBJ1-1|TRBV19
TGTGCCAGTAGTATAGGAGCGAACACTGAAGCTTTCTTT
CASSIGANTEAFF
>NA|TRBD2|TRBJ2-5|TRBV11-2
TGTGCCAGCAGACCCCTAGCGGGAGGACAAGAGACCCAGTACTTC
CASRPLAGGQETQYF
>NA|NA|TRBJ1-2|TRBV28
TGTGCCAGCAGTTTATGGTCCGCTAACTATGGCTACACCTTC
CASSLWSANYGYTF
>NA|NA|TRBJ2-2|TRBV28
TGTGCCAGCAGTTTCCCTACAGCCGCGAACACCGGGGAGCTGTTTTTT
CASSFPTAANTGELFF
>NA|NA|TRBJ2-1|TRBV28
TGTGCCAGCAGTGCCCGGGGGGCCACCTACAATGAGCAGTTCTTC
CASSARGATYNEQFF
>once|TRBD1|TRBJ1-3|TRBV3-1/TRBV3-2
TGTGCCAGCAGCCAAGAGTCCCCAGGGGGCATGAACACCATATATTTT
CASSQESPGGMNTIYF
>NA|NA|TRBJ2-1|TRBV7-2
TGTGCCAGCAGCTTGACTGGCCCGTATGAGCAGTTCTTC
CASSLTGPYEQFF
>NA|TRBD2|TRBJ2-2|TRBV7-3
TGTGCCAGCAGCCATCGATCCGGGACTCCGGATGGGGGGGAAAAGAACACCGGGGAGCTGTTTTTT
CASSHRSGTPDGGEKNTGELFF
>NA|NA|TRBJ1-1|TRBV19
TGTGCCAGTAGGCTTGTCGGGGGCACTGAAGCTTTCTTT
CASRLVGGTEAFF
>NA|NA|TRBJ1-4|TRBV7-2
TGTGCCAGCAGACCGGGGGGATCTGCTTTCTCAACTAATGAAAAACTGTTTTTT
CASRPGGSAFSTNEKLFF
>NA|NA|TRBJ1-1|TRBV7-7
TGTGCTAGTTCCCGGGAGAGGAACACTGAAGCTTTCTTT
CASSRERNTEAFF
>NA|NA|TRBJ2-7|TRBV20-1
TGCAGTGCTAGTTTTCAGGGGCGCGAGCAGTACTTC
CSASFQGREQYF
>NA|NA|TRBJ1-4|TRBV10-1
TGCGCCAGCAGTGGCTTGGGGCGGCTTAATGAAAAACTGTTTTTT
CASSGLGRLNEKLFF
>NA|TRBD2|TRBJ2-1|TRBV29-1
TGCAGCGTTGAAGATCCCACCGCTAGCGGGAGGGACAATGAGCAGTTCTTC
CSVEDPTASGRDNEQFF
>NA|TRBD1|TRBJ2-2|TRBV18
TGTGCCAGCTCACCACGGCAGGGGACAGCCGGGGAGCTGTTTTTT
CASSPRQGTAGELFF
>NA|NA|TRBJ2-7|TRBV11-2
TGTGCCAGCAGCTTAATCGCAGGGAAGTACGAGCAGTACTTC
CASSLIAGKYEQYF
>NA|TRBD2|TRBJ2-3|TRBV9
TGTGCCAGCCGGGGGGGAGTAGACGCGGATACGCAGTATTTT
CASRGGVDADTQYF
>NA|NA|TRBJ1-2|TRBV21-1
TGTGCCAGCAGCAAAAGACAGGGACGGGAGACCGGGGCTGGATGGGGCTACACCTTC
CASSKRQGRETGAGWGYTF
>once|NA|TRBJ1-5|TRBV6-5
TGTGCCAGCAGTTACACCTCAGGGGGCAATCAGCCCCAGCATTTT
CASSYTSGGNQPQHF
>few|TRBD1|TRBJ1-2|TRBV2
TGTGCCAGCAGTGAAGTTCGACAGGGACTAGGGGATGGCTACACCTTC
CASSEVRQGLGDGYTF
>NA|NA|TRBJ2-7|TRBV5-1
TGCGCCAGCAGCTTTAGGACAGCCTACGAGCAGTACTTC
CASSFRTAYEQYF
>NA|NA|TRBJ1-1|TRBV27
TGTGCCAGCAGTTTACCAGGAACTGAAGCTTTCTTT
CASSLPGTEAFF
>once|TRBD2|TRBJ2-5|TRBV11-1
TGTGCCAGCAGCTTAGCGCTACAGCGGGGCCCCGGTGGCGAAGAGACCCAGTACTTC
CASSLALQRGPGGEETQYF
>NA|NA|TRBJ2-3|TRBV6-2/TRBV6-3
TGTGCCAGCAGTGGATACCAGGGGCCAGCTACGCAGTATTTT
CASSGYQGPATQYF